The clone carrying this TCR beta chain has only a few counts. TCRdb reprocessed the 5' RACE reads via MiXCR and lists one record per CDR3 protein. Of 620,000 or so distinct CDR3 sequences listed, about a sixth are singletons. These data are taken from a study of T cells after yellow fever vaccination. The TCR was taken from a man between 18 and 29 years old who received the YFV17D yellow fever vaccine. This sample comprised PBMCs, obtained 5 days after the first yellow fever vaccination.

The CDR3 spells CASSTPFRILPYEQYF. For the CDR3, the DNA is TGTGCCAGCAGTACACCCTTCCGGATTTTACCCTACGAGCAGTACTTC. The chain is built from TRBV6-2 or TRBV6-3 and TRBJ2-7; D gene ambiguous. The germline V gene has CDR1 MNHEY and CDR2 SVGEGT. V was clipped by 5 bases and J by 2 bases, with 19 bases between them. The CDR3 runs to 16 residues.